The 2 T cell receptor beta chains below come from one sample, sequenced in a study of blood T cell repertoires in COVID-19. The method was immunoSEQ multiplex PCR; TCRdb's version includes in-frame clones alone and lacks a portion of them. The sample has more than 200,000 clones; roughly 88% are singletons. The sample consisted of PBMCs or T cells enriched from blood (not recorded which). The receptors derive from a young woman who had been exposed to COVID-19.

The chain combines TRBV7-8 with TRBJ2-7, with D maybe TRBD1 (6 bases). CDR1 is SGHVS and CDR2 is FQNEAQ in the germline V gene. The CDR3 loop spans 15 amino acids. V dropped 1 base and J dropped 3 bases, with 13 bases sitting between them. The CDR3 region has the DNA TGTGCCAGCAGCTTAGGGGGGCCCGCGAACTACGAGCAGTACTTC. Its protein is CASSLGGPANYEQYF. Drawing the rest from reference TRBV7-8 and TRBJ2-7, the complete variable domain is GAGVSQSPRYKVAKRGQDVALRCDPISGHVSLFWYQQALGQGPEFLTYFQNEAQLDKSGLPSDRFFAERPEGSVSTLKIQRTQQEDSAVYLCASSLGGPANYEQYFGPGTRLTVT.

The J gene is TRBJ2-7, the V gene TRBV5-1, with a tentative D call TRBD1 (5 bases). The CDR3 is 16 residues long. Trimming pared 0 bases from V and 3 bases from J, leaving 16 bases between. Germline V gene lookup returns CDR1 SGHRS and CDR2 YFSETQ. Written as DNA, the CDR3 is TGCGCCAGCAGCTTGGCGTCGGTAGGGGTCGACTACGAGCAGTACTTC. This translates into CASSLASVGVDYEQYF.